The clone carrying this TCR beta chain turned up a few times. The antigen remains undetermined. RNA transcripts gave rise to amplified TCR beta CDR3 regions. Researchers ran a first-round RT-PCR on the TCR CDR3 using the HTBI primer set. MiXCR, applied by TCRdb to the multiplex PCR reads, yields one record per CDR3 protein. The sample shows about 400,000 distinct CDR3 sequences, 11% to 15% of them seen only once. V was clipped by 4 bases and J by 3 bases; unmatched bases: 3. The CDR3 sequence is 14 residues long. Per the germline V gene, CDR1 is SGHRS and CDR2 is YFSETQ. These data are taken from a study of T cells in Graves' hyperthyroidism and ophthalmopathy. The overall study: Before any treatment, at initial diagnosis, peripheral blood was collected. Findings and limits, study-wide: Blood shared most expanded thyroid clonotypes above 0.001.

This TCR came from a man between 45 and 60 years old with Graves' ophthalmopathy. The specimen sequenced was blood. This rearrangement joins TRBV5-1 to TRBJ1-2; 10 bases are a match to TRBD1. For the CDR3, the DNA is TGCGCCAGCAGCAGGGGACAGGGGTACTATGGCTACACCTTC. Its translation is CASSRGQGYYGYTF.